One sample yielded the 14 T cell receptor beta chains listed below, sequenced in a study of cytomegalovirus exposure and HLA in healthy donors. Repertoires were generated with immunoSEQ multiplex PCR, while TCRdb's copy carries only in-frame clones and drops some. The top ten clones hold 3% to 3.5% of a sample with 260,000 or so clones, about 90% of them seen once. Input material: PBMCs. Receptor source: a woman in her twenties or thirties in good health and CMV-seronegative.

The V gene is TRBV6-5, the J gene TRBJ1-1; 10 nucleotides agree with TRBD1. The CDR3 has 15 residues. Germline CDR1 is MNHEY and CDR2 is SVGAGI. V lost 4 bases and J lost 3; bases outside the gene matches: 5. CDR3 loop: CASSSAGTGDTEAFF. In DNA, the CDR3 is TGTGCCAGCAGTTCGGCTGGGACAGGGGACACTGAAGCTTTCTTT.

J is TRBJ1-4 and V is TRBV7-9, with D possibly matching TRBD1 (6 bases). The CDR3 has 14 residues. Germline-derived CDR1 and CDR2 are SEHNR and FQNEAQ (reference sequence). V was trimmed by 5 bases and J by 5 bases, leaving 12 bases between them. CDR3 residues: CASSPRTENEKLFF. As DNA, the CDR3 is TGTGCCAGCAGCCCGCGGACAGAGAATGAAAAACTGTTTTTT.

Points on this clone: The junction departs from the called germline gene at one end, perhaps through a read error. V gene TRBV5-4 combines with J gene TRBJ2-7; TRBD1 is a possible D gene (6 bases). Germline CDR1 and CDR2: SGHNT and YYREEE (reference sequence). This CDR3 has 12 residues. In DNA, the CDR3 is TGTGCCAGCAGCTCCGACAGGACCCGGATCCAATTC. Protein product: CASSSDRTRIQF. Full variable domain (remainder filled in from reference TRBV5-4 and TRBJ2-7): ETGVTQSPTHLIKTRGQQVTLRCSSQSGHNTVSWYQQALGQGPQFIFQYYREEENGRGNFPPRFSGLQFPNYSSELNVNALELDDSALYLCASSSDRTRIQFGPGTRLTVT.

This sequence joins TRBV4-2 and TRBJ2-1, with TRBD2 matching over 10 bases. In germline, CDR1 is LGHNA, CDR2 YNFKEQ. J lost 2 bases, V lost 0 bases, and 1 base had no gene match. The CDR3 spans 16 residues. The CDR3 DNA sequence: TGTGCCAGCAGCCAAGATGGGACTAGCGCCTACAATGAGCAGTTCTTC. The encoded protein is CASSQDGTSAYNEQFF.

This chain uses TRBV9 with TRBJ2-2; D gene uncertain. Germline CDR1 is SGDLS and CDR2 is YYNGEE. The CDR3 runs 13 residues. Deletions cut 4 bases from V and 5 bases from J, with 9 bases between. The CDR3 loop reads CASSSPVTGELFF. DNA for the CDR3: TGTGCCAGCAGCTCTCCTGTAACCGGGGAGCTGTTTTTT.

J is TRBJ2-2 and V is TRBV19; tentatively, D is TRBD1 (6 bases). The CDR3 is 15 residues long. Trimming shortened V by 7 bases and J by 7 bases, and 19 bases separated the two germline ends. CDR1 LNHDA and CDR2 SQIVND come from the germline V gene (reference sequence). CDR3 bases: TGTGCCAGTACCACACCCCAGGGGTTCAGCGGGGAGCTGTTTTTT. This encodes CASTTPQGFSGELFF.

The chain is built from TRBV9 and TRBJ1-1; no clear D. The germline V gene has CDR1 SGDLS and CDR2 YYNGEE. CDR3 length equals 16 residues. Between the trimmed V and J ends, which lost 1 base and 4 bases, there was a span of 17 bases. In DNA, the CDR3 is TGTGCCAGCAGCGTAAGTAAAGAGAGGGCAGTCACTGAAGCTTTCTTT. Translation gives CASSVSKERAVTEAFF.

The chain employs TRBV6-5 and TRBJ2-7; D is ambiguous. CDR3 length equals 15 residues. V lost 5 bases and J 3 bases, leaving 17 bases between the germline ends. Germline V gene lookup returns CDR1 MNHEY and CDR2 SVGAGI. CDR3 in DNA: TGTGCCAGCAGTAGACTTTTGGGCGGTAGCTACGAGCAGTACTTC. It yields the protein CASSRLLGGSYEQYF.

The V and J genes are TRBV14 and TRBJ2-1; 10 bases align to TRBD2. The junction had 4 bases not matched to a gene; V was cut back by 1 base and J by 7 bases. Germline assignment: CDR1 SGHDN and CDR2 FVKESK. The CDR3 is 15 residues long. The DNA for the CDR3 is TGTGCCAGCAGCCAAGCTAGCGGGAGTTTGAATGAGCAGTTCTTC. Residues: CASSQASGSLNEQFF.

CDR3 in amino acids: CASSSGTSNEQFF. In nucleotides, the CDR3 is TGTGCCAGCAGTTCCGGGACCTCTAATGAGCAGTTCTTC. This chain joins TRBV27 and TRBJ2-1; D possibly matches TRBD1 or TRBD2 (5 bases each). V was pared by 4 bases and J by 7 bases, with 11 bases between. Germline CDR1 MNHEY, CDR2 SMNVEV (reference sequence). The CDR3 consists of 13 residues.

The gene calls are TRBV11-3 and TRBJ1-3, with D possibly being TRBD1 (5 bases). The CDR3 totals 13 residues. V lost 4 bases and J 3 bases, leaving 7 bases between the germline ends. Germline V CDR1 and CDR2: SGHNT, YENEEA. CDR3 amino acids: CASSSRVGNTIYF. The CDR3 DNA follows: TGTGCCAGCAGCTCCAGGGTTGGAAACACCATATATTTT.

The rearrangement links TRBV10-2 to TRBJ2-1; D perhaps matches TRBD2 (6 bases). V dropped 4 bases and J dropped 1 base, with 8 bases sitting between them. The CDR3 consists of 14 residues. CDR1 WSHSY and CDR2 SAAADI come from the germline V gene. In DNA, the CDR3 is TGCGCCAGCAGTGGACTAGATTCCTACAATGAGCAGTTCTTC. It encodes CASSGLDSYNEQFF.

The rearrangement uses TRBV2 and TRBJ2-1; 8 bases align to TRBD1. Trimming cost V 3 bases and J 9 bases; bases outside gene matches: 13. Per the germline V gene, CDR1 is SNHLY and CDR2 is FYNNEI. The CDR3 totals 16 residues. The CDR3: CASSEIRTGNKSEQFF. The CDR3 region has the DNA TGTGCCAGCAGTGAGATTAGGACAGGGAATAAATCTGAGCAGTTCTTC.

J is TRBJ2-7 and V is TRBV2; perhaps TRBD2 as D (5 bases). CDR3 length: 11 residues. The V gene's germline CDR1 is SNHLY and CDR2 FYNNEI. Trimming removed 4 bases from V and 12 bases from J, with 13 bases in between. CDR3 amino acids: CASSVTNSGYF. For the CDR3, the DNA is TGTGCCAGCAGTGTGACTAATTCGGGGTACTTC.